These 25 T cell receptor beta chains were all obtained from the same sample, sequenced in a study of blood T cell repertoires in COVID-19 (dated by TCRdb to between 2020 and 2021). Libraries were built with the immunoSEQ multiplex PCR assay. This immuneACCESS table, as held by TCRdb, lists in-frame sequences with V and J called but not all clones. Of the missing ones, under half trace to an unresolved V gene in checked studies; the others have no known cause. The table for this sample lists 95,000 to 100,000 clones; approximately 79% of them were counted only once. About a sixth of the sample belongs to the ten largest clones. Sequenced: peripheral blood. The receptor set was obtained from a woman of 80 years or more with active or convalescent COVID-19.

This chain uses TRBV18 with TRBJ1-3; D not resolved. CDR1 KGHSH and CDR2 LQKENI come from the germline V gene. The V gene lost 3 bases and the J gene lost 2 bases, with 11 bases spanning the gap. CDR3 size: 15 residues. For the CDR3, the DNA is TGTGCCAGCTCACCCGCCCCTAACCCTGGAAACACCATATATTTT. Its protein is CASSPAPNPGNTIYF.

CDR3 protein: CANMTAEMRNYGYTF. The CDR3 coding sequence is TGTGCCAATATGACAGCCGAGATGCGTAACTATGGCTACACCTTC. The rearrangement uses TRBV27 and TRBJ1-2; perhaps TRBD1 as D (5 bases). Germline CDR1 reads MNHEY; CDR2 reads SMNVEV (reference sequence). Trimming removed 10 bases at V and 1 base at J, with 19 bases between. This CDR3 is built from 15 residues.

This chain connects TRBV6-6 to TRBJ1-2, with 8 bases identical to TRBD1. The CDR3 is 14 amino acids. Trimming took 6 bases from V and 8 from J; bases not matched to a gene: 11. Germline CDR1 MNHNY, CDR2 SVGAGI (reference sequence). The CDR3 sequence is CASRPPGQASGYTF. CDR3 nucleotides: TGTGCCAGCAGACCGCCGGGACAGGCTAGCGGCTACACCTTC.

This clone showed up just once. This sequence joins TRBV6-5 and TRBJ1-1, with no clear D. Germline values: CDR1 MNHEY, CDR2 SVGAGI. V was cut by 6 bases and J by 6 bases, with 14 bases left in between. The CDR3 spans 13 residues. CDR3 nucleotide sequence: TGTGCCAGCAGACCCACTACCGTCCCTGAAGCTTTCTTT. Its translation is CASRPTTVPEAFF.

With regard to this clone: The junction shows a germline mismatch at one end, possibly a read error. The genes are TRBV12-3 or TRBV12-4 and TRBJ1-2; 7 bases fit TRBD1. The CDR3 covers 10 residues. The CDR3 spells CASSRTGASF. The CDR3 bases are TGTGCCAGCAGTCGGACAGGAGCCTCCTTC.

This chain joins TRBV7-2 and TRBJ1-4; maybe TRBD1 (6 bases). The germline CDR1 and CDR2 sequences are SGHTA and FQGNSA. The V end was cut by 2 bases, the J end by 8 bases, with 12 bases between. The CDR3 is 14 residues long. In nucleotides, the CDR3 is TGTGCCAGCAGCTTATCAGGGGCTGAGGAAAAACTGTTTTTT. It codes for CASSLSGAEEKLFF.

This clone was found a few times. The gene calls are TRBV3-1 (or the pseudogene TRBV3-2) and TRBJ2-7, with 7 positions matching TRBD1. V was pared by 6 bases and J by 0 bases, with 5 bases of the junction left unmatched. The CDR3 loop spans 14 amino acids. Germline assignment: CDR1 LGHDT and CDR2 YNNKEL (reference sequence). This CDR3 reads CASSGTASSYEQYF. The CDR3 DNA follows: TGTGCCAGCAGTGGGACAGCTAGCTCCTACGAGCAGTACTTC.

The chain combines TRBV12-3 or TRBV12-4 with TRBJ1-6; possible D gene TRBD1, 5 bases. V gave up 6 bases and J gave up 7 bases, with 10 bases separating them. This CDR3 comprises 13 residues. DNA for the CDR3: TGTGCCAGCAGCTTTACAGGAAATTCACCCCTCCACTTT. Translating it yields CASSFTGNSPLHF.

The CDR3 loop is CASSPSAGGPRSYNEQFF. The CDR3 DNA reads TGTGCCAGCAGTCCATCTGCGGGAGGGCCCAGGTCCTACAATGAGCAGTTCTTC. The chain uses TRBV5-4 and TRBJ2-1, with 9 bases that match TRBD2. Germline V gives CDR1 SGHNT, CDR2 YYREEE (reference sequence). J lost 1 base, V lost 5 bases, and 13 bases had no gene match. This CDR3 is 18 amino acids long.

The sample holds one count of this clone. The CDR3 here is CSADGWAEAFF. The DNA for the CDR3 is TGCAGTGCTGACGGGTGGGCTGAAGCTTTCTTT. The V call is TRBV20-1, the J call TRBJ1-1; no reliable D call. The germline V gene has CDR1 DFQATT and CDR2 SNEGSKA (reference sequence). The CDR3 has 11 amino acids. V gave up 5 bases and J gave up 6 bases, with 10 bases separating them.

The genes are TRBV5-1 and TRBJ1-2; 8 positions match TRBD1. Germline CDR1 and CDR2: SGHRS and YFSETQ. The CDR3 loop spans 13 amino acids. With V trimmed by 5 bases and J by 8 bases, 8 bases remained unmatched. The DNA of the CDR3 is TGCGCCAGCAGAACTCAGGGGGCGCAAGGCTACACCTTC. Protein sequence: CASRTQGAQGYTF.

The chain couples TRBV2 to TRBJ2-7; 7 bases match TRBD2. The germline V gene has CDR1 SNHLY and CDR2 FYNNEI. Trimming cost V 7 bases and J 6 bases; bases outside gene matches: 9. This CDR3 has 13 residues. CDR3 coding DNA: TGTGCCAGCATAGAGATTGCGGGAGCCGAGCAGTACTTC. Its protein is CASIEIAGAEQYF.

The rearrangement joins TRBV27 to TRBJ2-2; 7 positions match TRBD1. Trimming at V came to 7 bases and at J to 0 bases, leaving 5 bases not matched to a gene. The CDR3 is 15 amino acids. The germline V gene has CDR1 MNHEY and CDR2 SMNVEV (reference sequence). Here the CDR3 DNA reads TGTGCCAGCAAAACGGGACAGACGAACACCGGGGAGCTGTTTTTT. This sequence encodes CASKTGQTNTGELFF.

The rearrangement uses TRBV19 and TRBJ2-5, with 7 positions matching TRBD1. The J segment lost 1 base and the V segment lost 6 bases, leaving 2 bases of the junction unmatched. The V gene's germline CDR1 is LNHDA and CDR2 SQIVND (reference sequence). The CDR3 is 13 residues long. CDR3 protein: CASSRGSQETQYF. In nucleotides, the CDR3 is TGTGCCAGTAGCAGGGGGAGCCAAGAGACCCAGTACTTC.

The gene calls are TRBV7-3 and TRBJ2-1; possibly TRBD2 for D (6 bases). The V end lost 2 bases, the J end lost 2 bases, and 16 bases lay between the germline ends. The CDR3 covers 17 residues. Germline V gene sequence: CDR1 SGHTA, CDR2 FQGTGA. Here the CDR3 reads CASSLGPAGSTYNEQFF. The CDR3 coding sequence is TGTGCCAGCAGCTTAGGCCCAGCCGGGAGCACCTACAATGAGCAGTTCTTC.

This clone was seen a few times. The J gene is TRBJ2-7, the V gene TRBV6-6; possible D gene TRBD2, 5 bases. The ends were cut back, 2 bases at V and 11 bases at J, with 16 bases in the middle. CDR1 and CDR2 from the germline V gene are MNHNY and SVGAGI (reference sequence). This CDR3 has 13 residues. The CDR3 DNA sequence: TGTGCCAGCAGTTACGAGGGTTGGTCGGGCAAGTACTTC. It codes for CASSYEGWSGKYF.

V and J are TRBV28 and TRBJ1-6; the D is unclear. Germline assignment: CDR1 MDHEN and CDR2 SYDVKM. The CDR3 loop spans 12 amino acids. Trimming shortened V by 8 bases and J by 13 bases, and 15 bases separated the two germline ends. The DNA of the CDR3 is TGTGCCAGCCGGACTAATAGGAGGCCCCTCCACTTT. Amino acids: CASRTNRRPLHF.

The gene calls are TRBV16 and TRBJ2-3; 7 nucleotides line up with TRBD2. In germline, CDR1 is KGHSY, CDR2 FQNENV. CDR3 size: 15 residues. V was pared by 5 bases and J by 0 bases, with 5 bases of the junction left unmatched. The CDR3: CASSTLAESTDTQYF. In DNA form, the CDR3 reads TGTGCCAGCAGCACCCTAGCGGAAAGCACAGATACGCAGTATTTT.

Regarding this clone: Relative to the germline gene, one junction end is altered; a read error may explain this. This sequence joins TRBV5-1 and TRBJ2-1, with 7 positions matching TRBD2. The CDR3 consists of 17 residues. Germline V gives CDR1 SGHRS, CDR2 YFSETQ. This chain's CDR3 is CASSLDLAASPQGEQFF. The DNA of the CDR3 is TGTGCCAGCAGCTTAGATCTAGCGGCTTCGCCCCAGGGAGAGCAGTTCTTC.

The chain is built from TRBV2 and TRBJ2-2; TRBD2 agrees at 10 bases. CDR1 and CDR2 from the germline V gene are SNHLY and FYNNEI. There are 15 residues in the CDR3. V shed 5 bases and J 7 bases; nucleotides not matched to a gene: 7. CDR3 region: CASSLAGGIDGELFF. In nucleotides, the CDR3 is TGTGCCAGCAGTTTAGCGGGAGGAATTGACGGGGAGCTGTTTTTT. The variable domain in full, completed from reference TRBV2 and TRBJ2-2, reads EPEVTQTPSHQVTQMGQEVILRCVPISNHLYFYWYRQILGQKVEFLVSFYNNEISEKSEIFDDQFSVERPDGSNFTLKIRSTKLEDSAMYFCASSLAGGIDGELFFGEGSRLTVL.

The count of this clone is one. The rearrangement joins TRBV19 to TRBJ1-4, with a tentative D call TRBD1 (5 bases). Germline loops: CDR1 LNHDA, CDR2 SQIVND (reference sequence). The length of the CDR3 is 16 residues. V was clipped by 6 bases and J by 4 bases, with 18 bases between them. The CDR3 sequence is CASRPSPGWGNEKLFF. The CDR3 DNA is TGTGCCAGTAGGCCTTCGCCAGGGTGGGGTAATGAAAAACTGTTTTTT. Based on the CDR3 plus reference TRBV19 and TRBJ1-4, the full variable domain is DGGITQSPKYLFRKEGQNVTLSCEQNLNHDAMYWYRQDPGQGLRLIYYSQIVNDFQKGDIAEGYSVSREKKESFPLTVTSAQKNPTAFYLCASRPSPGWGNEKLFFGSGTQLSVL.

This clone was found a few times. The chain has TRBV11-3 and TRBJ2-1; D not resolved. V was cut by 6 bases and J by 7 bases, with 16 bases left in between. Looked up from germline, CDR1 is SGHNT and CDR2 is YENEEA. The CDR3 runs to 14 residues. The CDR3 nucleotides read TGTGCCAGCAGTCGTGGTGGAGAGCAGAATGAGCAGTTCTTC. It encodes CASSRGGEQNEQFF.

The sample holds one count of this clone. The chain uses TRBV2 and TRBJ2-5, with 13 bases fitting TRBD2. The CDR3 runs to 16 residues. CDR1 and CDR2 (germline): SNHLY, FYNNEI. With 5 bases clipped from V and 2 bases from J, the junction kept 5 bases outside the gene matches. CDR3 loop: CASSRPGLAGQETQYF. In nucleotides, the CDR3 is TGTGCCAGCAGTCGACCGGGACTAGCGGGACAAGAGACCCAGTACTTC.

The chain carries TRBV6-5 and TRBJ2-2, with 7 bases identical to TRBD2. CDR3 length: 15 residues. V trimming: 2 bases; J trimming: 2 bases; junction bases outside the gene matches: 2. Germline CDR1 and CDR2: MNHEY and SVGAGI. CDR3 nucleotides: TGTGCCAGCAGTTACGGCGGGGGTAACACCGGGGAGCTGTTTTTT. It encodes CASSYGGGNTGELFF.

The gene calls are TRBV7-2 and TRBJ2-3; TRBD1 might be the D (6 bases). Trimming took off 3 bases at V and 0 bases at J, with 13 bases between the two ends. The CDR3 has 16 amino acids. CDR1 and CDR2 (germline): SGHTA, FQGNSA. In nucleotides, the CDR3 is TGTGCCAGCAGCTTCGTTGGCCAGGGGAGCACAGATACGCAGTATTTT. Protein sequence: CASSFVGQGSTDTQYF.